The next 30 T cell receptor beta chains were all read from a single sample in a study of T cell responses to AZD1222 COVID-19 vaccine. The method was immunoSEQ multiplex PCR; TCRdb's version includes in-frame clones alone and lacks a portion of them. This sample has 12,000 to 15,000 clones, with approximately 80% found just once. Sequenced here: peripheral blood, sampled 28 days after the second AZD1222 dose. These receptor sequences come from an adult who received the AZD1222 COVID-19 vaccine.

The V call is TRBV19, the J call TRBJ2-1, with D perhaps TRBD1 or TRBD2 (6 bases each). From germline, CDR1 is LNHDA and CDR2 SQIVND (reference sequence). The CDR3 runs to 15 residues. With 3 bases removed from V and 4 bases from J, the gap between germline ends came to 13 bases. CDR3: CASSIGGGGYNEQFF. The CDR3, as DNA: TGTGCCAGTAGTATTGGCGGAGGGGGGTACAATGAGCAGTTCTTC. The variable domain in full, completed from reference TRBV19 and TRBJ2-1, reads DGGITQSPKYLFRKEGQNVTLSCEQNLNHDAMYWYRQDPGQGLRLIYYSQIVNDFQKGDIAEGYSVSREKKESFPLTVTSAQKNPTAFYLCASSIGGGGYNEQFFGPGTRLTVL.

This sequence joins TRBV28 and TRBJ2-1, with 14 bases that match TRBD2. The J segment lost 10 bases and the V segment lost 2 bases, leaving 16 bases of the junction unmatched. CDR3 length: 19 residues. The germline V gene has CDR1 MDHEN and CDR2 SYDVKM. CDR3 coding DNA: TGTGCCAGCAGTTTAAGGCTAATCACGGGACTAGCGGGAGTAGGGGAGCAGTTCTTC. Translating it yields CASSLRLITGLAGVGEQFF.

V usage is TRBV19 and J usage is TRBJ2-5; tentatively, D is TRBD1 or TRBD2 (5 bases each). Per germline, CDR1 LNHDA and CDR2 SQIVND (reference sequence). The V gene lost 3 bases and the J gene lost 2 bases, with 7 bases spanning the gap. This CDR3 has 13 amino acids. The CDR3 nucleotides are TGTGCCAGTAGTATTGGGGGACAAGAGACCCAGTACTTC. Translating gives CASSIGGQETQYF.

The chain combines TRBV7-9 with TRBJ2-1; TRBD2 is a possible D gene (6 bases). V gave up 4 bases and J gave up 7 bases, with 14 bases separating them. CDR1 is SEHNR and CDR2 is FQNEAQ in the germline V gene (reference sequence). This CDR3 contains 14 residues. The CDR3 DNA reads TGTGCCAGCAGCTCCTCCGGGACTGGAAATGAGCAGTTCTTC. This gives the protein CASSSSGTGNEQFF.

The chain uses TRBV7-9 and TRBJ2-1; TRBD2 is a possible D gene (5 bases). Trimming removed 0 bases at V and 2 bases at J, with 14 bases between. This CDR3 is built from 17 residues. Germline V gives CDR1 SEHNR, CDR2 FQNEAQ (reference sequence). The CDR3 DNA is TGTGCCAGCAGCTTAGCGTTGGCCGGGAAGACCTACAATGAGCAGTTCTTC. This translates into CASSLALAGKTYNEQFF.

The rearrangement joins TRBV10-3 to TRBJ2-7; D is possibly TRBD2 (7 bases). The CDR3 spans 14 residues. V was cut by 2 bases and J by 1 base, with 9 bases left in between. Germline V gives CDR1 ENHRY, CDR2 SYGVKD. CDR3 protein: CAISEAGASYEQYF. The DNA for the CDR3 is TGTGCCATCAGTGAGGCGGGGGCGTCCTACGAGCAGTACTTC.

This clone was counted between two and nine times. J is TRBJ1-1 and V is TRBV4-1; D perhaps matches TRBD1 (5 bases). This CDR3 has 14 amino acids. Germline CDR1 is MGHRA and CDR2 is YSYEKL. V shed 4 bases and J shed 4 bases, with 13 bases lying between them. CDR3: CASSPVERGTEAFF. The DNA for the CDR3 is TGCGCCAGCAGCCCGGTTGAGAGGGGCACTGAAGCTTTCTTT.

This chain links TRBV18 with TRBJ1-2; D gene unclear. This CDR3 is built from 14 residues. V lost 2 bases and J 8 bases, leaving 15 bases between the germline ends. The germline V gene has CDR1 KGHSH and CDR2 LQKENI. The CDR3: CASSPSGLKGGYTF. The CDR3 coding sequence is TGTGCCAGCTCACCATCGGGTCTCAAGGGAGGCTACACCTTC.

This clone occurred a few times. The CDR3: CASSLVFSLHANTGELFF. CDR3 coding DNA: TGCGCCAGCAGCTTGGTGTTCAGCCTTCACGCGAACACCGGGGAGCTGTTTTTT. J is TRBJ2-2 and V is TRBV5-1; the D is unclear. The CDR3 runs to 18 residues. The germline gives CDR1 SGHRS, CDR2 YFSETQ. Trimming took 0 bases from V and 0 from J, leaving 15 bases between them.

In this sample, this clone turned up once. The chain recombines TRBV6-5 with TRBJ1-2; D is undetermined. The germline gives CDR1 MNHEY, CDR2 SVGAGI. The V and J ends lost 4 bases and 5 bases respectively, with 14 bases between them. The CDR3 has 14 residues. The CDR3 sequence: CASSSPADTYGYTF. For the CDR3, the DNA is TGTGCCAGCAGTTCCCCAGCCGACACATATGGCTACACCTTC.

The rearrangement uses TRBV5-1 and TRBJ1-3; D might be TRBD1 (5 bases). The germline V and J ends were trimmed by 0 bases and 1 base, with 11 bases remaining between them. Germline V gene lookup returns CDR1 SGHRS and CDR2 YFSETQ. CDR3 length: 16 amino acids. The CDR3 sequence: CASSLGDHLSGNTIYF. The CDR3 nucleotides are TGCGCCAGCAGCTTGGGGGACCACCTTTCTGGAAACACCATATATTTT.

J is TRBJ1-6 and V is TRBV27; D is unclear. V dropped 3 bases and J dropped 13 bases, with 13 bases sitting between them. The CDR3 has 13 amino acids. Germline loops: CDR1 MNHEY, CDR2 SMNVEV (reference sequence). This CDR3 is CASSFLLASPLHF. CDR3 in DNA: TGTGCCAGCAGTTTCCTCCTAGCATCCCCCCTCCACTTT.

The chain carries TRBV7-2 and TRBJ2-7; D gene unclear. V was pared by 1 base and J by 0 bases, with 4 bases between. The germline V gene encodes CDR1 SGHTA and CDR2 FQGNSA. The CDR3 is 13 amino acids. The CDR3 is CASSLGLSYEQYF. The CDR3 region has the DNA TGTGCCAGCAGCTTAGGACTCTCCTACGAGCAGTACTTC. The full variable domain, in which reference TRBV7-2 and TRBJ2-7 provide the parts outside the CDR3, is GAGVSQSPSNKVTEKGKDVELRCDPISGHTALYWYRQSLGQGLEFLIYFQGNSAPDKSGLPSDRFSAERTGGSVSTLTIQRTQQEDSAVYLCASSLGLSYEQYFGPGTRLTVT.

The V gene is TRBV1, the J gene TRBJ1-2; the DNA was not used to check the table's D call, TRBD1. TRBV1 is deemed a pseudogene. This CDR3 has 15 residues. The CDR3 DNA sequence: TGCACCAGCAGCCCGACAGGAGACGACTTTTATGGCTACACCTTC. Translating it yields CTSSPTGDDFYGYTF.

J is TRBJ2-5 and V is TRBV3-1 (or the pseudogene TRBV3-2), with TRBD2 as a possible D gene (5 bases). Germline loops: CDR1 LGHDT, CDR2 YNNKEL (reference sequence). CDR3 length: 14 amino acids. V lost 0 bases and J 0 bases, leaving 5 bases between the germline ends. The CDR3 coding sequence is TGTGCCAGCAGCCAAGAGCGGGACCAAGAGACCCAGTACTTC. As protein: CASSQERDQETQYF.

The chain uses TRBV19 and TRBJ2-1; the match to TRBD2 covers 12 bases. Germline V gives CDR1 LNHDA, CDR2 SQIVND (reference sequence). The CDR3 consists of 15 residues. V gave up 1 base and J gave up 9 bases; unmatched junction bases: 4. CDR3 in DNA: TGTGCCAGTAGTATAGGGGCTAGCGGGAGGGTTGAGCAGTTCTTC. This translates into CASSIGASGRVEQFF.

The J gene is TRBJ1-2, the V gene TRBV12-3 or TRBV12-4; D is possibly TRBD1 (6 bases). The germline V and J ends were trimmed by 3 bases and 7 bases, with 12 bases remaining between them. The CDR3 extends over 13 amino acids. The CDR3 reads CASSFTGRGGYTF. CDR3 nucleotide sequence: TGTGCCAGCAGTTTTACAGGGAGGGGTGGCTACACCTTC.

The J gene is TRBJ2-7, the V gene TRBV28; 10 bases agree with TRBD2. The germline V gene has CDR1 MDHEN and CDR2 SYDVKM. The CDR3 totals 16 residues. After removal of 2 bases from V and 4 bases from J, the junction contained 8 bases not matched to a gene. The CDR3 sequence is CASSLQTSGTTYEQYF. As DNA, the CDR3 is TGTGCCAGCAGTTTACAAACTAGCGGGACAACGTACGAGCAGTACTTC.

V usage is TRBV30 and J usage is TRBJ2-5; TRBD1 matches 7 bases. This CDR3 is 14 amino acids long. V gave up 2 bases and J gave up 7 bases; unmatched junction bases: 10. Germline V gene sequence: CDR1 GTSNPN, CDR2 SVGIG (reference sequence). The chain's CDR3 is CAWSSLTGIGTQYF. CDR3 DNA sequence: TGTGCCTGGAGTTCTCTGACAGGGATAGGGACCCAGTACTTC.

The chain combines TRBV29-1 with TRBJ2-7; D not certain. Germline V CDR1 and CDR2: SQVTM, ANQGSEA. The V gene lost 4 bases and the J gene lost 2 bases, with 18 bases spanning the gap. The CDR3 sequence is 15 residues long. CDR3 amino acids: CSVVPSAGDPYEQYF. CDR3 in DNA: TGCAGCGTTGTACCTTCGGCAGGCGATCCCTACGAGCAGTACTTC.

This rearrangement joins TRBV9 to TRBJ1-5; D unclear. CDR1 is SGDLS, CDR2 YYNGEE, per germline. The length of the CDR3 is 14 residues. The V end was cut by 0 bases, the J end by 4 bases, with 8 bases between. CDR3 region: CASSVGLGNQPQHF. For the CDR3, the DNA is TGTGCCAGCAGCGTAGGTTTGGGGAATCAGCCCCAGCATTTT.

The chain is built from TRBV27 and TRBJ2-1; 15 bases agree with TRBD2. The V gene end was trimmed by 5 bases and the J gene end by 6 bases; junction bases not matched to a gene: 5. Germline loops: CDR1 MNHEY, CDR2 SMNVEV (reference sequence). The CDR3 loop spans 16 amino acids. This CDR3 is CASSGLAGGSVNEQFF. The CDR3 DNA sequence: TGTGCCAGCAGTGGACTAGCGGGGGGGTCGGTCAATGAGCAGTTCTTC.

CDR3 sequence: CASSLSARGPYEQYF. In DNA, the CDR3 is TGTGCCAGCAGCTTAAGCGCTCGGGGCCCCTACGAGCAGTACTTC. The chain has TRBV5-4 and TRBJ2-7; D could derive from TRBD1 or TRBD2 (5 bases each). This CDR3 spans 15 amino acids. The V end was cut by 2 bases, the J end by 2 bases, with 14 bases between. Germline V CDR1 and CDR2: SGHNT, YYREEE (reference sequence).

This chain uses TRBV3-1 (or the pseudogene TRBV3-2) with TRBJ2-1, with 13 bases identical to TRBD2. Germline V gives CDR1 LGHDT, CDR2 YNNKEL (reference sequence). The CDR3 runs to 15 residues. V was clipped by 1 base and J by 9 bases; unmatched bases: 3. This CDR3 reads CASSQGTSGSSEQFF. The DNA for the CDR3 is TGTGCCAGCAGCCAAGGGACTAGCGGGAGTTCTGAGCAGTTCTTC.

The rearrangement joins TRBV9 to TRBJ2-3; maybe TRBD2 (6 bases). Germline V gene sequence: CDR1 SGDLS, CDR2 YYNGEE. The CDR3 contains 16 residues. Trimming pared 2 bases from V and 2 bases from J, leaving 15 bases between. The CDR3 coding sequence is TGTGCCAGCAGCGTCGGGACTTGGGGCATCACAGATACGCAGTATTTT. This encodes CASSVGTWGITDTQYF.

The chain links TRBV7-3 to TRBJ2-1; no reliable D call. Between the trimmed V and J ends, which lost 1 base and 8 bases, there was a span of 12 bases. The CDR3 has 14 residues. Germline CDR1 is SGHTA and CDR2 is FQGTGA. This chain's CDR3 is CASSLSQRHDEQFF. CDR3 DNA sequence: TGTGCCAGCAGCTTAAGTCAAAGGCATGATGAGCAGTTCTTC.

The chain employs TRBV7-9 and TRBJ2-3; D may match TRBD1 or TRBD2 (6 bases each). CDR1 and CDR2 (germline): SEHNR, FQNEAQ (reference sequence). The CDR3 has 15 amino acids. V was clipped by 6 bases and J by 2 bases, with 15 bases between them. The CDR3: CASRWTAGITDTQYF. The CDR3 coding sequence is TGTGCCAGCAGGTGGACAGCGGGTATCACAGATACGCAGTATTTT.

On this clone: At one end, the junction sequence differs from germline, possibly due to a read error. CDR3 sequence: CASSLPGTGGEEHF. The CDR3 region has the DNA TGTGCCAGCAGCCTACCCGGGACAGGGGGCGAGGAGCACTTC. The chain combines TRBV25-1 with TRBJ2-7; TRBD1 aligns across 12 bases. CDR1 MGHDK and CDR2 SYGVNS come from the germline V gene. The CDR3 contains 14 residues.

This chain joins TRBV7-3 and TRBJ2-2, with no clear D. Germline lookup yields CDR1 SGHTA and CDR2 FQGTGA. The CDR3 length is 14 residues. V lost 5 bases and J lost 6, with 13 bases in between. The chain's CDR3 is CASSGGRAPGELFF. The DNA for the CDR3 is TGTGCCAGCAGCGGCGGCAGAGCCCCCGGGGAGCTGTTTTTT.

The chain uses TRBV6-5 and TRBJ2-3, with D possibly TRBD2 on 6 matching bases. Germline V gene sequence: CDR1 MNHEY, CDR2 SVGAGI. The CDR3 extends over 15 amino acids. Trimming removed 0 bases from V and 8 bases from J, with 15 bases in between. CDR3 sequence: CASSYSTSLSITQYF. The CDR3 DNA reads TGTGCCAGCAGTTACTCGACTAGTCTTAGCATTACGCAGTATTTT.